The clone carrying this T cell receptor beta chain appeared many times. What it binds is unknown. V trimming: 7 bases; J trimming: 4 bases; junction bases outside the gene matches: 7. Germline CDR1 DFQATT, CDR2 SNEGSKA (reference sequence). The CDR3 consists of 14 residues. This record comes from a study of CD8 T cells in ankylosing spondylitis. Broader study findings: Certain motif variants had earlier appeared in reactive arthritis synovial fluid and blood.

TCRdb used MiXCR to reprocess the 5' RACE reads, holding one entry per CDR3 protein. The sample lists about 250,000 distinct CDR3 sequences, 8% to 11% occurring once. The material sequenced was blood, either unsorted or a sorted T cell fraction (not recorded which). This chain connects TRBV20-1 to TRBJ1-3, with 10 bases matching TRBD1. The origin of this receptor is a male donor with ankylosing spondylitis or in good health (not recorded which). The CDR3 here is CSGTTGGLGNTIYF. CDR3 nucleotide sequence: TGCAGTGGGACGACAGGGGGCCTCGGAAACACCATATATTTT.